A selection of T cell receptor beta chains follows, all from one sample in a study of T cells in Graves' hyperthyroidism and ophthalmopathy. TCRdb re-analysed the multiplex PCR reads in MiXCR, keeping a single row per CDR3 protein. The data contain a few hundred thousand distinct CDR3 sequences, less than 20% of them singletons. The sample consisted of blood. Receptors were obtained from a man in his late teens or twenties with Graves' ophthalmopathy. Each CDR3 is given with its conserved first and last residue. Fields, in order: clone size, D gene, V gene, J gene, CDR3 protein, CDR3 DNA. A D gene is named only where the DNA matches it firmly. The size entry is marked missing in some rows and otherwise reads once, few, many or a size class.

few	-	TRBV27	TRBJ1-4	CASGTQGSGEKLFF	TGTGCCAGCGGCACACAGGGTTCCGGTGAAAAACTGTTTTTT
-	-	TRBV25-1	TRBJ1-6	CASQSGSSYNSPLHF	TGTGCCAGCCAGAGCGGGAGCTCCTATAATTCACCCCTCCACTTT
many	-	TRBV7-2	TRBJ1-4	CASSLHGGVEKLFF	TGTGCCAGCAGCTTACATGGAGGAGTTGAAAAACTGTTTTTT
-	-	TRBV6-1	TRBJ1-2	CASGDPGQGYGYTF	TGTGCCAGCGGTGACCCGGGCCAGGGCTATGGCTACACCTTC
few	TRBD2	TRBV20-1	TRBJ2-5	CSAPAGGNQETQYF	TGCAGTGCCCCAGCGGGGGGCAACCAAGAGACCCAGTACTTC
many	-	TRBV2	TRBJ2-2	CASSVLRGDVRTGELFF	TGTGCCAGCAGTGTACTCCGGGGTGACGTACGTACCGGGGAGCTGTTTTTT
many	-	TRBV4-1	TRBJ2-3	CASSQWVRDDTQYF	TGCGCCAGCAGCCAATGGGTCCGGGACGATACGCAGTATTTT
few	TRBD2	TRBV20-1	TRBJ2-1	CSAPGTSGWYNEQFF	TGCAGTGCTCCCGGGACTAGCGGGTGGTACAATGAGCAGTTCTTC
many	-	TRBV27	TRBJ2-3	CASSGEPAVAGAGTQYF	TGTGCCAGCAGTGGCGAACCCGCGGTCGCAGGGGCGGGTACGCAGTATTTT
many	TRBD2	TRBV20-1	TRBJ2-7	CSAGASGGAGEQYF	TGCAGTGCTGGGGCTAGCGGGGGGGCCGGAGAGCAGTACTTC
-	-	TRBV6-1	TRBJ1-6	CASRNTRSYNSPLHF	TGTGCCAGCAGAAATACCCGCTCCTATAATTCACCCCTCCACTTT